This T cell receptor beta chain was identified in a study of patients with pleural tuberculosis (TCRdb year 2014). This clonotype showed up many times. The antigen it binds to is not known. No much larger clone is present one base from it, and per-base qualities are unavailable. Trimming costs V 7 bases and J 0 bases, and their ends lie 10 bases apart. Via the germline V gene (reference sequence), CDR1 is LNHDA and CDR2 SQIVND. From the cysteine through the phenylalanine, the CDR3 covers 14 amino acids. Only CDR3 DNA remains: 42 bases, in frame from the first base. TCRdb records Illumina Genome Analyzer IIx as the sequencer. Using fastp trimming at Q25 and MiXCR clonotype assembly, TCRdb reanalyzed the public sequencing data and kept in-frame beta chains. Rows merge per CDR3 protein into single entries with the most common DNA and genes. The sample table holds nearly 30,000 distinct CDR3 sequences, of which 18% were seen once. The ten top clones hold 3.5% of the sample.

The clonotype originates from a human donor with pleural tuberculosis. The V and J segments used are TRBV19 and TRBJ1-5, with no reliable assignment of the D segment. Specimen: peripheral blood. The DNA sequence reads TGTGCCAGTAACTTTCAGTATAGCAATCAGCCCCAGCATTTT. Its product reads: CASNFQYSNQPQHF.